This T cell receptor beta chain was identified in a study of CD8 T cells in Susac syndrome. An amount of RNA that ranged from roughly 0.5 to 1 ug was reverse transcribed with random hexamers. The method of amplification for TCR beta CDR3 was immunoSEQ multiplex PCR, covering 54 Vbeta and 13 Jbeta. TCRdb re-called the immunoSEQ multiplex PCR reads through MiXCR, storing one row per CDR3 protein. The table shows approximately 120,000 distinct CDR3 sequences, with 90% to 95% occurring only once. Sequencing of TCR beta drew on CD8+ and CD4+ T cells from blood. TEMRA cells underwent FACS enrichment and CD8+ and CD4+ T cells underwent negative isolation. CDR1 MNHNY and CDR2 SVGAGI come from the germline V gene (reference sequence). Trimming took 2 bases from V and 6 from J; bases not matched to a gene: 3. CDR3 size: 14 residues.

Sequencing used CD8+ T cells from PBMCs. The receptor was isolated from a human donor with multiple sclerosis. The chain recombines TRBV6-6 with TRBJ2-2; 7 nucleotides line up with TRBD1. The CDR3 here is CASSYLTGAGELFF. CDR3 bases: TGTGCCAGCAGTTACCTTACAGGGGCCGGGGAGCTGTTTTTT.